This T cell receptor beta chain was sequenced during a study of T cell repertoires in cytomegalovirus infection. Study details: CMV infection and matching HLA type were both indicated by public TCR beta signatures. Study results and limitations: Dominating the ex vivo response were HLA-C-restricted CMV-specific TCR beta clonotypes. Summed public TCR beta family frequency identified CMV carriers bearing the relevant HLA.

Each CDR3 protein gets one entry after TCRdb re-called the reads with MiXCR. The sample includes about 490,000 distinct CDR3 sequences, about 11% of them seen just once. J lost 6 bases, V lost 6 bases, and 13 bases had no gene match. The CDR3 length is 15 residues. Germline V CDR1 and CDR2: SNHLY, FYNNEI. Ten or more counts support this clonotype. Its specificity is unknown. Material for sequencing was PBMCs. The receptor comes from a human donor in good health (CMV status not recorded). Some clones in this sample may be carry-over from other donors' samples. The chain links TRBV2 to TRBJ2-7; 8 bases align to TRBD2. The CDR3 spells CASSRGGAGDLEQYF. For the CDR3, the DNA is TGTGCCAGCAGCCGCGGGGGAGCGGGAGATCTCGAGCAGTACTTC. Using reference TRBV2 and TRBJ2-7 for the parts outside the CDR3, the full variable domain is EPEVTQTPSHQVTQMGQEVILRCVPISNHLYFYWYRQILGQKVEFLVSFYNNEISEKSEIFDDQFSVERPDGSNFTLKIRSTKLEDSAMYFCASSRGGAGDLEQYFGPGTRLTVT.